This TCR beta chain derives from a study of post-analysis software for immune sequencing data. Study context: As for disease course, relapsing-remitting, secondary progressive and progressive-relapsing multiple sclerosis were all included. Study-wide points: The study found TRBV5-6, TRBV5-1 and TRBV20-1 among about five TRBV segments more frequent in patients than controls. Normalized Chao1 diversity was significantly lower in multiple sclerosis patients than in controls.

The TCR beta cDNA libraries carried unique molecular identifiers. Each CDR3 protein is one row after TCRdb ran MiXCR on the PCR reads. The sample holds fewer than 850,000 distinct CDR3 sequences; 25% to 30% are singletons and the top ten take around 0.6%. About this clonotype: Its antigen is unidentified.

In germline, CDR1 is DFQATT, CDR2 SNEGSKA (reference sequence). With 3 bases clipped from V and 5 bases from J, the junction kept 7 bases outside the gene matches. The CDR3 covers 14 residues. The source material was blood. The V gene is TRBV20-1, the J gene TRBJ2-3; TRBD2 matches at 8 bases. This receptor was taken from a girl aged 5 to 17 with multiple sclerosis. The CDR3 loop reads CSASGGAGVDTQYF. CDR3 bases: TGCAGTGCTAGCGGGGGGGCCGGAGTAGATACGCAGTATTTT.